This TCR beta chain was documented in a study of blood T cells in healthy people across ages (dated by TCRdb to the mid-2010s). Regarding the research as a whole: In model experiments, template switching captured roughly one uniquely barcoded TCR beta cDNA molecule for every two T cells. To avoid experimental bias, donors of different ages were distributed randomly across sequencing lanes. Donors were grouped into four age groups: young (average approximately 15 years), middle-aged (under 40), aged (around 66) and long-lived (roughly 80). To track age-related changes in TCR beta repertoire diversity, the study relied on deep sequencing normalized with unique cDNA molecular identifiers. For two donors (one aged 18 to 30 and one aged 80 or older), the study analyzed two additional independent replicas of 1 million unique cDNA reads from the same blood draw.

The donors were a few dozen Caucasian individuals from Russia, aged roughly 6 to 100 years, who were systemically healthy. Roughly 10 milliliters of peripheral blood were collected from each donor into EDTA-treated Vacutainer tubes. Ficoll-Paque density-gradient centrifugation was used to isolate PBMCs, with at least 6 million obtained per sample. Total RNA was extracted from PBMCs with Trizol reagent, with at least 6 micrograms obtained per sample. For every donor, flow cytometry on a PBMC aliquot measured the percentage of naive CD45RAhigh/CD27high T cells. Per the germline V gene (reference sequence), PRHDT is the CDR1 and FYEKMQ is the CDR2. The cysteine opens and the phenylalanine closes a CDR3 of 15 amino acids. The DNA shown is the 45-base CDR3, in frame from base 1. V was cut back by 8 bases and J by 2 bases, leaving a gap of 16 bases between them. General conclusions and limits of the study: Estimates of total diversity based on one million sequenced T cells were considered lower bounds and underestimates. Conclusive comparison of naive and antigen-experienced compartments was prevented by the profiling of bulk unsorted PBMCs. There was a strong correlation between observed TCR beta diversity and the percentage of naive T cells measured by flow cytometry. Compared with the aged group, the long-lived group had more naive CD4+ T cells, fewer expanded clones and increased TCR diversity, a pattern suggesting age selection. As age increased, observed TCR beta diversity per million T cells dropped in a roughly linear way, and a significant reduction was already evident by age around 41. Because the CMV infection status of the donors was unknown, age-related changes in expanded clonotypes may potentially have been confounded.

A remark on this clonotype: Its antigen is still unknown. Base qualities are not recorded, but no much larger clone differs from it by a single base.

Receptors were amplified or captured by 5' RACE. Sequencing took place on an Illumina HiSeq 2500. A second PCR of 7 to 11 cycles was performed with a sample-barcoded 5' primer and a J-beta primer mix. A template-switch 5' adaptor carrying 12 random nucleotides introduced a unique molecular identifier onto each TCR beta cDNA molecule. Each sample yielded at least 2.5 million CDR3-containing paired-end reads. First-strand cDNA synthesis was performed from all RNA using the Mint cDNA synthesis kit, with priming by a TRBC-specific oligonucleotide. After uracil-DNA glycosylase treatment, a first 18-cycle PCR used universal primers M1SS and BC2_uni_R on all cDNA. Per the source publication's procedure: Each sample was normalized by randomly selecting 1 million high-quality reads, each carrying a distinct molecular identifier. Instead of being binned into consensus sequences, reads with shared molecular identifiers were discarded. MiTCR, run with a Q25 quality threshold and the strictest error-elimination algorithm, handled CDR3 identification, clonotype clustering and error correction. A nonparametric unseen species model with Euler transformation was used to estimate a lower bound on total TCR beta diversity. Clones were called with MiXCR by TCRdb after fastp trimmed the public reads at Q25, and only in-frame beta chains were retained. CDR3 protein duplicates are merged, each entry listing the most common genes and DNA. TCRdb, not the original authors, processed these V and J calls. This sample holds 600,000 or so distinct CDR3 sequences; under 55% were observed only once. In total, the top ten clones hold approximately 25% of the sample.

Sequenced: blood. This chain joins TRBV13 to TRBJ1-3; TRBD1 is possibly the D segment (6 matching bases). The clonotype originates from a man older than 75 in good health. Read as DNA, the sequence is TGTGCCAGCGGCCGAACAGGGATTACTGGAAACACCATATATTTT. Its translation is CASGRTGITGNTIYF.